The rows below give T cell receptor beta chains drawn from one sample of a study of T cell changes during pregnancy in multiple sclerosis. Sequenced by immunoSEQ multiplex PCR; TCRdb stores in-frame clones only, minus some. Of tens of thousands of clones in the sample, about 90% were seen once. The sample consisted of peripheral blood, taken in the first trimester of pregnancy. All receptors derive from a female donor with multiple sclerosis, enrolled in a pregnancy study. Each CDR3 is given with its conserved first and last residue. Fields, in order: clone size, D gene, V gene, J gene, CDR3 DNA, CDR3 protein. The D gene is left open where the match is weak. Clone size appears in some rows only: once, few, many, or a class for an expanded clone.

.	.	TRBV7-6	TRBJ2-2	TGTGCCAGCAGCTTAGCCGTTACCGGGGAGCTGTTTTTT	CASSLAVTGELFF
.	TRBD2	TRBV4-2	TRBJ2-3	TGTGCCAGCAGCCGCTCTTCCAGGACTAGCGGGAGGGATACGCAGTATTTT	CASSRSSRTSGRDTQYF
once	TRBD1	TRBV4-1	TRBJ1-3	TGCGCCAGCAGCCGAGGGTTCGGGACAGGACTCTCTGGAAACACCATATATTTT	CASSRGFGTGLSGNTIYF
.	TRBD2	TRBV7-2	TRBJ2-4	TGTGCCAGCAGCTCAGTAGCGGGTTTAGCCAAAAACATTCAGTACTTC	CASSSVAGLAKNIQYF
.	TRBD2	TRBV6-6	TRBJ2-7	TGTGCCAGCAGGGGGGTTGGGAGGGAGTTTTTTGAGCAGTACTTC	CASRGVGREFFEQYF
.	.	TRBV7-9	TRBJ2-7	TGTGCCAGCAGAGGAGACTCCTACGAGCAGTACTTC	CASRGDSYEQYF
.	TRBD1	TRBV7-2	TRBJ2-5	TGTGCCAGCAGCCCTAGGGACAGGGGACCATGGGAGACCCAGTACTTC	CASSPRDRGPWETQYF
.	.	TRBV27	TRBJ2-1	TGTGCCAGCAGTTTGAAACGGGGAGCTTTCTACAATGAGCAGTTCTTC	CASSLKRGAFYNEQFF
.	TRBD2	TRBV7-2	TRBJ2-4	TGTGCCAGCACCCCGGGGGGCATTCAGTACTTC	CASTPGGIQYF
.	TRBD2	TRBV4-3	TRBJ2-1	TGCGCCAGCAGGATAGCGGGGGGCAATGAGCAGTTCTTC	CASRIAGGNEQFF
once	.	TRBV30	TRBJ1-3	TGTGCCTGGGGGGCAATCTCTGGAAACACCATATATTTT	CAWGAISGNTIYF
.	.	TRBV7-2	TRBJ2-3	TGTGCCAGCAGCCTCCGGGCCCTGAGGGCAGATACGCAGTATTTT	CASSLRALRADTQYF
.	.	TRBV6-5	TRBJ1-1	TGTGCCAGCAGTTTACAGGGAGGGATCGCTGAAGCTTTCTTT	CASSLQGGIAEAFF
.	.	TRBV5-4	TRBJ1-3	TGTGCCAGCAGCTCCGGAGGTATCGCTGGAAACACCATATATTTT	CASSSGGIAGNTIYF
.	.	TRBV28	TRBJ1-1	TGTGCCAGCAGTCCCTGGGACTCAAAGACTGAAGCTTTCTTT	CASSPWDSKTEAFF
.	TRBD1	TRBV30	TRBJ1-6	TGTGCCTGGGGGACCGGGACAGGGGATTCACCCCTCCACTTT	CAWGTGTGDSPLHF
few	.	TRBV9	TRBJ1-2	TGTGCCAGCAGCCCTACCGGGGGAGATGGCTACACCTTC	CASSPTGGDGYTF
.	.	TRBV9	TRBJ1-4	TGTGCCAGCAGCTTAAGACAGACAACTAATGAAAAACTGTTTTTT	CASSLRQTTNEKLFF
.	.	TRBV5-4	TRBJ2-3	TGTGCCAGCAGCCTTAGCGGATACACAGATACGCAGTATTTT	CASSLSGYTDTQYF